This is a list of T cell receptor beta chains from one sample in a study of Graves' ophthalmopathy and Graves' hyperthyroidism. TCRdb processed the multiplex PCR reads anew with MiXCR; each CDR3 protein has one entry. The sample contains over 450,000 distinct CDR3 sequences, roughly 14% of which appear only once. The sample comprised blood. Every receptor here comes from a woman in her 30s with Graves' ophthalmopathy. The CDR3 runs from the conserved cysteine through the conserved F or W. The order of the fields is D gene, CDR3 length, clone size, V gene, J gene, CDR3 protein, CDR3 DNA. The D gene is left open where the match is weak. Where a row states a size, it is once, few, many or the class of an expanded clone; other rows omit it.

d_call: NA; cdr3_length: 14; clone_size: many; v_call: TRBV6-2/TRBV6-3; j_call: TRBJ2-7; cdr3_aa: CASSYSARAYEQYF; cdr3_nt: TGTGCCAGCAGTTACTCAGCCAGGGCCTACGAGCAGTACTTC
d_call: TRBD1; cdr3_length: 15; clone_size: many; v_call: TRBV7-8; j_call: TRBJ2-7; cdr3_aa: CASSGGTGGSYEQYF; cdr3_nt: TGTGCCAGCAGCGGAGGCACAGGGGGGAGCTACGAGCAGTACTTC
d_call: NA; cdr3_length: 15; clone_size: few; v_call: TRBV3-1; j_call: TRBJ1-2; cdr3_aa: CASSREMNSNYGYTF; cdr3_nt: TGTGCCAGCAGCCGAGAGATGAATTCTAACTATGGCTACACCTTC
d_call: NA; cdr3_length: 14; clone_size: NA; v_call: TRBV27; j_call: TRBJ2-7; cdr3_aa: CASSLGGTYYEQYF; cdr3_nt: TGTGCCAGCAGTTTAGGCGGAACCTACTACGAGCAGTACTTC
d_call: TRBD2; cdr3_length: 16; clone_size: few; v_call: TRBV10-3; j_call: TRBJ2-5; cdr3_aa: CAISESSGGAKETKYF; cdr3_nt: TGTGCCATCAGTGAATCTAGCGGGGGGGCCAAGGAGACCAAGTACTTC
d_call: NA; cdr3_length: 13; clone_size: many; v_call: TRBV28; j_call: TRBJ1-2; cdr3_aa: CASSLTGLYGYTF; cdr3_nt: TGTGCCAGCAGTTTAACAGGCCTCTATGGCTACACCTTC
d_call: TRBD1; cdr3_length: 15; clone_size: many; v_call: TRBV3-1; j_call: TRBJ2-7; cdr3_aa: CASSPTGGSAYEQYF; cdr3_nt: TGTGCCAGCAGCCCCACAGGGGGTTCCGCCTACGAGCAGTACTTC
d_call: NA; cdr3_length: 13; clone_size: many; v_call: TRBV12-5; j_call: TRBJ1-1; cdr3_aa: CASGLVGFTEAFF; cdr3_nt: TGTGCTAGTGGTTTGGTGGGGTTCACTGAAGCTTTCTTT
d_call: TRBD2; cdr3_length: 16; clone_size: NA; v_call: TRBV6-5; j_call: TRBJ2-2; cdr3_aa: CASSYQIAGEVGELFF; cdr3_nt: TGTGCCAGCAGTTATCAGATAGCGGGAGAGGTAGGGGAGCTGTTTTTT
d_call: NA; cdr3_length: 12; clone_size: many; v_call: TRBV15; j_call: TRBJ2-7; cdr3_aa: CATSANQGGQYF; cdr3_nt: TGTGCCACCAGCGCGAACCAGGGTGGGCAGTACTTC
d_call: NA; cdr3_length: 14; clone_size: NA; v_call: TRBV11-2; j_call: TRBJ2-3; cdr3_aa: CASSTGQSRDTQYF; cdr3_nt: TGTGCCAGCAGCACTGGACAGTCCAGAGATACGCAGTATTTT
d_call: TRBD1; cdr3_length: 15; clone_size: many; v_call: TRBV7-2; j_call: TRBJ2-5; cdr3_aa: CASSPRTGKRETQYF; cdr3_nt: TGTGCCAGCAGCCCTCGGACAGGGAAAAGAGAGACCCAGTACTTC
d_call: TRBD1; cdr3_length: 16; clone_size: many; v_call: TRBV12-3/TRBV12-4; j_call: TRBJ1-1; cdr3_aa: CASSARTGRADTEAFF; cdr3_nt: TGTGCCAGCAGTGCCCGGACAGGCCGCGCGGACACTGAAGCTTTCTTT
d_call: TRBD2; cdr3_length: 17; clone_size: few; v_call: TRBV27; j_call: TRBJ2-5; cdr3_aa: CASSLSVGTIEAETQYF; cdr3_nt: TGTGCCAGCAGTTTATCAGTAGGGACTATAGAGGCGGAGACCCAGTACTTC
d_call: NA; cdr3_length: 12; clone_size: many; v_call: TRBV27; j_call: TRBJ1-1; cdr3_aa: CAKDRMNTEAFF; cdr3_nt: TGTGCCAAGGACAGAATGAACACTGAAGCTTTCTTT
d_call: NA; cdr3_length: 17; clone_size: NA; v_call: TRBV4-2; j_call: TRBJ2-2; cdr3_aa: CASSQVGRGSHTGELFF; cdr3_nt: TGTGCCAGCAGCCAAGTAGGTAGGGGGTCTCACACCGGGGAGCTGTTTTTT
d_call: TRBD1; cdr3_length: 15; clone_size: many; v_call: TRBV6-5; j_call: TRBJ2-7; cdr3_aa: CASRTRQGTTYEQYF; cdr3_nt: TGTGCCAGCAGAACTCGACAGGGGACCACCTACGAGCAGTACTTC
d_call: NA; cdr3_length: 13; clone_size: many; v_call: TRBV6-1; j_call: TRBJ1-5; cdr3_aa: CASSEQGRQPQHF; cdr3_nt: TGTGCCAGCAGTGAACAGGGACGGCAGCCCCAGCATTTT
d_call: TRBD2; cdr3_length: 16; clone_size: many; v_call: TRBV11-1; j_call: TRBJ2-3; cdr3_aa: CASSLPGGGSTDTQYF; cdr3_nt: TGTGCCAGCAGCTTACCCGGGGGGGGCAGCACAGATACGCAGTATTTT
d_call: TRBD1; cdr3_length: 16; clone_size: many; v_call: TRBV11-2; j_call: TRBJ1-1; cdr3_aa: CASSPSTGVTNTEAFF; cdr3_nt: TGTGCCAGCAGCCCATCGACAGGGGTCACTAACACTGAAGCTTTCTTT
d_call: NA; cdr3_length: 13; clone_size: many; v_call: TRBV2; j_call: TRBJ2-7; cdr3_aa: CASSDRVPYEQYF; cdr3_nt: TGTGCCAGCAGTGACAGGGTCCCCTACGAGCAGTACTTC
d_call: NA; cdr3_length: 14; clone_size: many; v_call: TRBV27; j_call: TRBJ2-5; cdr3_aa: CASSLEGLRETQYF; cdr3_nt: TGTGCCAGCAGTTTGGAGGGACTTCGGGAGACCCAGTACTTC
d_call: NA; cdr3_length: 14; clone_size: few; v_call: TRBV24-1; j_call: TRBJ1-2; cdr3_aa: CATSDQGVREGYTF; cdr3_nt: TGTGCCACCAGTGATCAGGGCGTCCGGGAGGGCTACACCTTC
d_call: NA; cdr3_length: 16; clone_size: NA; v_call: TRBV11-2; j_call: TRBJ2-7; cdr3_aa: CASSLVLGETSYEQYF; cdr3_nt: TGTGCCAGCAGCTTAGTTCTTGGGGAGACCTCCTACGAGCAGTACTTC
d_call: NA; cdr3_length: 16; clone_size: many; v_call: TRBV28; j_call: TRBJ2-2; cdr3_aa: CASSLSGGMDTGELFF; cdr3_nt: TGTGCCAGCAGTTTGTCAGGGGGGATGGACACCGGGGAGCTGTTTTTT